This TCR beta chain was profiled in a study of CXCR3 chemokines and chemotherapy response in bladder cancer (dated by TCRdb to the early 2020s). In terms of the full investigation: The study tested whether activity of the CXCR3 chemokine system within human bladder cancer tumors predicted response to chemotherapy.

Libraries came from PCR. Sequencing instrument: Illumina HiSeq 2500. The raw public reads went through TCRdb reprocessing: fastp at Q25, MiXCR clone calling, in-frame beta chains kept. CDR3 protein duplicates are merged, each entry listing the most common genes and DNA. The sample table records about 8,900 distinct CDR3 sequences; about 23% of these occur just once. Together, the top ten hold roughly 9.7% of the sample. In this sample, this clonotype turned up many times. Its antigen is still unknown. No clone much larger than this one lies a single base away; base qualities are absent. Including cysteine and phenylalanine, the CDR3 has 15 amino acids. Kept here is only the CDR3 DNA, which spans 45 bases and is read in frame from base 1. The junction shows trimming of 10 bases on V and 1 base on J, and the gene matches do not reach 8 bases of it. CDR1 and CDR2 (SGHTA, FQGNSA) derive from the germline V gene.

This TCR was recovered from a human donor with bladder cancer that did not respond to neoadjuvant chemotherapy. The sequence joins TRBV7-2 to TRBJ2-2, and 8 bases in between align with TRBD1. The sample was acquired from a patient whose treatment included neoadjuvant chemotherapy. In nucleotide form, the sequence is TGTGCCATCGAAGAGGACAGGGTGAACACCGGGGAGCTGTTTTTT. Translation gives CAIEEDRVNTGELFF.